Listed here are 14 T cell receptor beta chains from one sample, sequenced in a study of CD8 T cells in Susac syndrome. Reverse transcription of about 0.45 to 1 ug RNA was performed with random hexamers. A single record per CDR3 protein comes from TCRdb applying MiXCR to the immunoSEQ multiplex PCR reads. This table has approximately 160,000 distinct CDR3 sequences, roughly 94% appearing once. Sequencing was carried out using CD4+ T cells from PBMCs. The receptor set was obtained from a human donor with multiple sclerosis.

This chain links TRBV5-4 with TRBJ1-2, with D possibly being TRBD1 (5 bases). The CDR3 covers 15 residues. Germline CDR1 and CDR2: SGHNT and YYREEE (reference sequence). V was pared by 4 bases and J by 4 bases, with 17 bases between. This CDR3 reads CASSPQGTQFYGYTF. CDR3 nucleotide sequence: TGTGCCAGCAGCCCCCAGGGAACCCAATTCTATGGCTACACCTTC. The full variable domain, with the rest looked up from reference TRBV5-4 and TRBJ1-2, is ETGVTQSPTHLIKTRGQQVTLRCSSQSGHNTVSWYQQALGQGPQFIFQYYREEENGRGNFPPRFSGLQFPNYSSELNVNALELDDSALYLCASSPQGTQFYGYTFGSGTRLTVV.

V is TRBV29-1 and J is TRBJ2-1, with TRBD2 matching 15 bases. V trimming: 5 bases; J trimming: 8 bases; junction bases outside the gene matches: 4. In germline, CDR1 is SQVTM, CDR2 ANQGSEA. There are 14 residues in the CDR3. Here the CDR3 DNA reads TGCAGCGTTCAGGGACTAGCGGGAGGCTATGAGCAGTTCTTC. This gives the protein CSVQGLAGGYEQFF.

The chain employs TRBV12-3 or TRBV12-4 and TRBJ2-7; D perhaps matches TRBD1 (5 bases). The V and J ends lost 4 bases and 2 bases respectively, with 9 bases between them. The CDR3 runs to 13 residues. Here the CDR3 reads CASSWQGTYEQYF. As DNA, the CDR3 is TGTGCCAGCAGTTGGCAGGGAACCTACGAGCAGTACTTC.

J is TRBJ2-2 and V is TRBV5-4; 8 nucleotides agree with TRBD2. Trimming at V came to 4 bases and at J to 6 bases, leaving 8 bases not matched to a gene. The CDR3 sequence is 15 residues long. CDR1 is SGHNT, CDR2 YYREEE, per germline (reference sequence). The CDR3 coding sequence is TGTGCCAGCAGCCCTAAGGCGGGAGGTTCCGGGGAGCTGTTTTTT. This codes for CASSPKAGGSGELFF.

The V and J genes are TRBV30 and TRBJ1-5; 7 bases match TRBD1. Trimming took 2 bases from V and 0 from J; bases not matched to a gene: 4. Germline V gene data show CDR1 as GTSNPN and CDR2 as SVGIG (reference sequence). The CDR3 covers 15 residues. The CDR3 protein is CAWSRDSGSNQPQHF. CDR3 bases: TGTGCCTGGAGTCGGGACAGCGGTAGCAATCAGCCCCAGCATTTT.

This chain joins TRBV28 and TRBJ1-2; TRBD1 agrees at 7 bases. The CDR3 covers 14 residues. The germline CDR1 and CDR2 sequences are MDHEN and SYDVKM. The trim removed 5 bases at V and 5 bases at J, leaving 8 bases unmatched. CDR3 amino acids: CASSPHRGSYGYTF. The CDR3 DNA reads TGTGCCAGCAGTCCACACAGGGGTAGTTATGGCTACACCTTC.

V usage is TRBV18 and J usage is TRBJ2-7, with 9 bases fitting TRBD2. Germline V gene sequence: CDR1 KGHSH, CDR2 LQKENI. The CDR3 spans 15 residues. V gave up 3 bases and J gave up 5 bases; unmatched junction bases: 8. CDR3 residues: CASSPGRGGFNEQYF. The CDR3 coding sequence is TGTGCCAGCTCACCGGGGCGGGGGGGTTTCAACGAGCAGTACTTC.

This clonotype was detected only once. The genes are TRBV10-3 and TRBJ1-2; no clear D gene. V lost 0 bases to trimming and J lost 5 bases, with 13 bases between them. The CDR3 extends over 15 amino acids. Germline V gene data show CDR1 as ENHRY and CDR2 as SYGVKD. The CDR3 spells CAISESPGLPYGYTF. CDR3 coding DNA: TGTGCCATCAGTGAGTCGCCGGGGTTACCTTATGGCTACACCTTC.

This chain uses TRBV6-5 with TRBJ2-5, with D tentatively TRBD1 (7 bases). V was cut by 3 bases and J by 3 bases, with 11 bases left in between. From germline, CDR1 is MNHEY and CDR2 SVGAGI. The CDR3 sequence is 14 residues long. This CDR3 reads CASSYQGGEETQYF. The CDR3 DNA is TGTGCCAGCAGTTATCAGGGGGGCGAAGAGACCCAGTACTTC.

The chain uses TRBV29-1 and TRBJ1-1; perhaps TRBD1 as D (5 bases). Trimming removed 6 bases from V and 6 bases from J, with 20 bases in between. This CDR3 spans 14 amino acids. Germline V gene sequence: CDR1 SQVTM, CDR2 ANQGSEA. Here the CDR3 DNA reads TGCAGCGTGGGGGGATCACTTGAACGGGCTGAAGCTTTCTTT. Protein product: CSVGGSLERAEAFF.

This clonotype was counted once. V usage is TRBV24-1 and J usage is TRBJ1-2, with 7 bases aligning to TRBD1. The V segment lost 3 bases and the J segment 6 bases; nucleotides outside the gene matches: 3. The germline V gene has CDR1 KGHDR and CDR2 SFDVKD. The CDR3 is made up of 13 amino acids. The CDR3 spells CATSDPGQDGYTF. CDR3 coding DNA: TGTGCCACCAGTGATCCCGGACAGGATGGCTACACCTTC.

The V gene is TRBV20-1, the J gene TRBJ2-1; the D call may be TRBD1 or TRBD2 (6 bases each). Germline CDR1 and CDR2: DFQATT and SNEGSKA (reference sequence). V lost 2 bases to trimming and J lost 13 bases, with 21 bases between them. The CDR3 sequence is 14 residues long. CDR3 DNA sequence: TGCAGTGCTAGAAATTCGGGGGCGGGACTCCCTCAGTTCTTC. Protein product: CSARNSGAGLPQFF.

The V call is TRBV3-1, the J call TRBJ1-1; D gene uncertain. Trimming took 7 bases from V and 0 from J, leaving 12 bases between them. CDR1 and CDR2 (germline): LGHDT, YNNKEL (reference sequence). The CDR3 runs 14 residues. The CDR3 reads CASTPGFMNTEAFF. In nucleotides, the CDR3 is TGTGCCAGCACCCCCGGGTTCATGAACACTGAAGCTTTCTTT.

V gene TRBV24-1 combines with J gene TRBJ2-5, with 14 bases lining up with TRBD2. Germline V gene lookup returns CDR1 KGHDR and CDR2 SFDVKD. J lost 5 bases, V lost 4 bases, and 14 bases had no gene match. The CDR3 is 19 residues long. The CDR3 here is CATSDPGGLAGEHRETQYF. The DNA of the CDR3 is TGTGCCACCAGTGACCCCGGGGGACTAGCGGGAGAGCACCGGGAGACCCAGTACTTC.